These 18 T cell receptor beta chains came from one sample sequenced in a study of cytotoxic CD8 clonotypes in ibrutinib-treated CLL. Repertoires were generated with immunoSEQ multiplex PCR, while TCRdb's copy carries only in-frame clones and drops some. The table lists approximately 190,000 clones, roughly 65% of them singletons. The sequencing used PBMCs, collected after 12 months of ibrutinib treatment. The origin of the receptors is a human donor with chronic lymphocytic leukemia.

The chain combines TRBV4-1 with TRBJ2-6; tentatively, D is TRBD1 (6 bases). Germline V gives CDR1 MGHRA, CDR2 YSYEKL. The CDR3 totals 18 residues. Deletions cut 0 bases from V and 3 bases from J, with 15 bases between. DNA of the CDR3: TGCGCCAGCAGCCAAGATAGGGTAGGGGGTAATGGGGCCAACGTCCTGACTTTC. Protein product: CASSQDRVGGNGANVLTF.

The V and J genes are TRBV6-5 and TRBJ2-7; 8 nucleotides agree with TRBD1. Losses at the gene ends were 0 bases for V and 5 bases for J; bases not matched to a gene: 9. This CDR3 has 16 amino acids. CDR1 is MNHEY and CDR2 is SVGAGI in the germline V gene. For the CDR3, the DNA is TGTGCCAGCAGTTACTCGATGCCACAGGGGGTCCACGAGCAGTACTTC. It is translated as CASSYSMPQGVHEQYF.

This clone appeared a few times. CDR3 amino acids: CASSWGQDYEQYF. The DNA of the CDR3 is TGCGCCAGCAGCTGGGGACAAGACTACGAGCAGTACTTC. The chain recombines TRBV5-1 with TRBJ2-7, with a possible D match to TRBD1 (6 bases). This CDR3 spans 13 amino acids. The germline V and J ends were trimmed by 3 bases and 3 bases, with 10 bases remaining between them. Germline-derived CDR1 and CDR2 are SGHRS and YFSETQ. Variable domain in full (rest from reference TRBV5-1 and TRBJ2-7): KAGVTQTPRYLIKTRGQQVTLSCSPISGHRSVSWYQQTPGQGLQFLFEYFSETQRNKGNFPGRFSGRQFSNSRSEMNVSTLELGDSALYLCASSWGQDYEQYFGPGTRLTVT.

The V gene is TRBV6-5, the J gene TRBJ2-5, with D tentatively TRBD1 (5 bases). Between the trimmed V and J ends, which lost 0 bases and 5 bases, there was a span of 13 bases. CDR3 size: 15 residues. Germline CDR1 reads MNHEY; CDR2 reads SVGAGI. CDR3 sequence: CASSYSPQSGETQYF. The CDR3 DNA follows: TGTGCCAGCAGTTACTCCCCACAATCAGGGGAGACCCAGTACTTC.

This clone was seen a single time. The J gene is TRBJ2-3, the V gene TRBV27, with TRBD2 identical over 10 bases. Unmatched junction bases numbered 11, after V lost 8 bases and J lost 6 bases. Germline-derived CDR1 and CDR2 are MNHEY and SMNVEV (reference sequence). The CDR3 extends over 15 amino acids. CDR3 amino acids: CASGPSGRAGDTQYF. The CDR3 region has the DNA TGTGCCAGCGGACCGAGCGGGAGGGCCGGGGATACGCAGTATTTT.

The V and J genes are TRBV19 and TRBJ1-5; D call uncertain. V gave up 10 bases and J gave up 6 bases, with 19 bases separating them. The CDR3 length is 14 residues. Germline values: CDR1 LNHDA, CDR2 SQIVND (reference sequence). The CDR3 DNA sequence: TGTGCCACGAGGACCTTGGGTCGCGGTCAGCCCCAGCATTTT. Translating it yields CATRTLGRGQPQHF.

This clone was seen more than once but under ten times. J is TRBJ2-7 and V is TRBV7-2, with a tentative D call TRBD1 (6 bases). Trimming removed 3 bases at V and 3 bases at J, with 15 bases between. The CDR3 has 15 amino acids. Germline CDR1 SGHTA, CDR2 FQGNSA. CDR3 in amino acids: CASSLNPTGYYEQYF. For the CDR3, the DNA is TGTGCCAGCAGCTTGAACCCGACAGGTTACTACGAGCAGTACTTC.

V is TRBV7-8 and J is TRBJ1-1; tentatively, D is TRBD1 (5 bases). With 5 bases removed from V and 1 base from J, the gap between germline ends came to 20 bases. Germline V gene lookup returns CDR1 SGHVS and CDR2 FQNEAQ. The CDR3 is 17 residues long. CDR3 sequence reads: CASSIRQNRLANTEAFF. The DNA of the CDR3 is TGTGCCAGCAGCATCAGACAGAACCGGTTAGCGAACACTGAAGCTTTCTTT. Full variable domain (rest looked up from reference TRBV7-8 and TRBJ1-1): GAGVSQSPRYKVAKRGQDVALRCDPISGHVSLFWYQQALGQGPEFLTYFQNEAQLDKSGLPSDRFFAERPEGSVSTLKIQRTQQEDSAVYLCASSIRQNRLANTEAFFGQGTRLTVV.

V is TRBV7-2 and J is TRBJ2-7; the match to TRBD2 covers 10 bases. Germline CDR1 SGHTA, CDR2 FQGNSA. With 5 bases clipped from V and 2 bases from J, the junction kept 3 bases outside the gene matches. This CDR3 has 14 amino acids. The CDR3 DNA follows: TGTGCCAGCAGCGCCGGACTAGCGGCCTACGAGCAGTACTTC. It specifies CASSAGLAAYEQYF.

The chain joins TRBV7-9 to TRBJ2-7; the match to TRBD1 covers 7 bases. CDR3 size: 13 residues. The germline V gene encodes CDR1 SEHNR and CDR2 FQNEAQ (reference sequence). The J segment lost 2 bases and the V segment lost 11 bases, leaving 9 bases of the junction unmatched. The CDR3 DNA is TGTGCCCGCGATGGGGACAGACCCTACGAGCAGTACTTC. Residues: CARDGDRPYEQYF.

A few counts support this clone. The V call is TRBV5-4, the J call TRBJ2-5; no clear D gene. There are 13 residues in the CDR3. Trimming took off 4 bases at V and 3 bases at J, with 10 bases between the two ends. Germline CDR1 and CDR2: SGHNT and YYREEE (reference sequence). In nucleotides, the CDR3 is TGTGCCAGCAGCCTAGGGCAGGAAGAGACCCAGTACTTC. Translated, it gives CASSLGQEETQYF.

V usage is TRBV7-8 and J usage is TRBJ2-7; weak D call: TRBD2 (5 bases). Per germline, CDR1 SGHVS and CDR2 FQNEAQ. The V gene lost 2 bases and the J gene lost 2 bases, with 7 bases spanning the gap. The CDR3 is 13 residues long. The CDR3 nucleotides read TGTGCCAGCAGCTTACACGGGACCTACGAGCAGTACTTC. As protein: CASSLHGTYEQYF. Looking up the rest from reference TRBV7-8 and TRBJ2-7 gives the full variable domain: GAGVSQSPRYKVAKRGQDVALRCDPISGHVSLFWYQQALGQGPEFLTYFQNEAQLDKSGLPSDRFFAERPEGSVSTLKIQRTQQEDSAVYLCASSLHGTYEQYFGPGTRLTVT.

The V and J genes are TRBV27 and TRBJ2-7; D is tentatively TRBD1 or TRBD2 (5 bases each). Trimming cost V 10 bases and J 2 bases, with 18 bases left between them. This CDR3 region has 14 residues. Germline V gene sequence: CDR1 MNHEY, CDR2 SMNVEV (reference sequence). DNA for the CDR3: TGTGCCACCATGAGGGAAAGAGGGGCCTACGAGCAGTACTTC. The encoded protein is CATMRERGAYEQYF.

This chain's CDR3 is CASSLGGTGGGEQYF. The CDR3 DNA follows: TGCGCCAGCAGCTTGGGTGGGACAGGTGGAGGCGAGCAGTACTTC. The chain is built from TRBV5-1 and TRBJ2-7; TRBD1 matches 8 bases. V lost 0 bases to trimming and J lost 6 bases; unmatched junction nucleotides: 8. The germline V gene encodes CDR1 SGHRS and CDR2 YFSETQ. The CDR3 totals 15 residues.

The chain recombines TRBV9 with TRBJ2-2; a weak D match, TRBD1 (6 bases). V was pared by 0 bases and J by 0 bases, with 9 bases between. In germline, CDR1 is SGDLS, CDR2 YYNGEE. This CDR3 spans 16 amino acids. The CDR3 DNA reads as TGTGCCAGCAGCGTAGTGGGGGCCCCGAACACCGGGGAGCTGTTTTTT. Translated, it gives CASSVVGAPNTGELFF.

The rearrangement uses TRBV29-1 and TRBJ2-5; the match to TRBD1 covers 8 bases. J gave up 5 bases and V 4 bases, and 6 bases lay outside the gene matches. There are 13 residues in the CDR3. Per the germline V gene, CDR1 is SQVTM and CDR2 is ANQGSEA. The CDR3 loop is CSVVRQGQETQYF. The CDR3 DNA is TGCAGCGTTGTGAGACAGGGGCAGGAGACCCAGTACTTC.

This sequence joins TRBV7-2 and TRBJ2-2; TRBD1 is a possible D gene (5 bases). V lost 7 bases and J 5 bases, leaving 20 bases between the germline ends. Looked up from germline, CDR1 is SGHTA and CDR2 is FQGNSA. This CDR3 has 16 amino acids. CDR3 residues: CASTNNVGRQTGELFF. CDR3 coding DNA: TGTGCCAGCACCAATAACGTAGGGCGACAGACCGGGGAGCTGTTTTTT. Supplemented by reference TRBV7-2 and TRBJ2-2, the full variable domain reads GAGVSQSPSNKVTEKGKDVELRCDPISGHTALYWYRQSLGQGLEFLIYFQGNSAPDKSGLPSDRFSAERTGGSVSTLTIQRTQQEDSAVYLCASTNNVGRQTGELFFGEGSRLTVL.

This chain links TRBV5-5 with TRBJ1-6; 7 positions agree with TRBD1. CDR1 and CDR2 (germline): SGHKS, YYEKEE (reference sequence). The CDR3 runs to 15 residues. The V gene end was trimmed by 4 bases and the J gene end by 3 bases; junction bases not matched to a gene: 4. For the CDR3, the DNA is TGTGCCAGCAGCCGCGGGACAGACTATAATTCACCCCTCCACTTT. Translating gives CASSRGTDYNSPLHF.